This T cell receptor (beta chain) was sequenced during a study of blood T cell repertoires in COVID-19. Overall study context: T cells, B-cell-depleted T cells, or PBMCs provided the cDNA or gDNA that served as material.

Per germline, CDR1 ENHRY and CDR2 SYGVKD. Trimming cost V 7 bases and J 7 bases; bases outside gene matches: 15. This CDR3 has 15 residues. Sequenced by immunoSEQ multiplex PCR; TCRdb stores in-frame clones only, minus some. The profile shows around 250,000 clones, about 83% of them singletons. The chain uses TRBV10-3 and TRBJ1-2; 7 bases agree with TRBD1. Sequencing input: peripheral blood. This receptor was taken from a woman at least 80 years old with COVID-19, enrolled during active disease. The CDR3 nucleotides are TGTGCCATCACCAAGGACAGGCCCCCGGAGAGTGGCTACACCTTC. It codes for CAITKDRPPESGYTF.